These 2 T cell receptor beta chains share one sample of origin, sequenced in a study of shared clonotypes between healthy human individuals. CD45RO-negative, CCR7-selected cells formed the naive CD8 fraction, which excluded terminally differentiated effector memory CD45RA+ cells. The table came from immunoSEQ multiplex PCR; TCRdb's copy has only in-frame clones and leaves some out. The sample has about 2,200,000 clones; 90% to 95% are singletons. Sequenced material: naive CD8+ T cells from PBMCs. The receptor source for this set is a man aged 18 to 29 in good health. Some clones in this sample may be carry-over from other donors' samples.

The rearrangement uses TRBV11-3 and TRBJ2-1, with D unresolved. V was cut by 1 base and J by 6 bases, with 7 bases left in between. This CDR3 region has 13 residues. Germline loops: CDR1 SGHNT, CDR2 YENEEA. The CDR3 region has the DNA TGTGCCAGCAGCTTAGGGCCCTCCAATGAGCAGTTCTTC. Amino acids: CASSLGPSNEQFF. The full variable domain, in which reference TRBV11-3 and TRBJ2-1 provide the parts outside the CDR3, is EAGVVQSPRYKIIEKKQPVAFWCNPISGHNTLYWYLQNLGQGPELLIRYENEEAVDDSQLPKDRFSAERLKGVDSTLKIQPAELGDSAVYLCASSLGPSNEQFFGPGTRLTVL.

The chain is built from TRBV11-2 and TRBJ1-4; 7 nucleotides match TRBD1. The J segment lost 4 bases and the V segment lost 4 bases, leaving 12 bases of the junction unmatched. Per germline, CDR1 SGHAT and CDR2 FQNNGV. The CDR3 loop spans 17 amino acids. CDR3 nucleotides: TGTGCCAGCAGCTCAGGGACAGCCATCCTGGGTAATGAAAAACTGTTTTTT. This sequence encodes CASSSGTAILGNEKLFF.